This T cell receptor beta chain stems from a study of cytomegalovirus exposure and HLA in healthy donors (dated by TCRdb to the late 2010s). Describing the broader study: According to a later analysis, one platform produced both the roughly 120 validation repertoires and the 670 or so repertoires of the first cohort. The study combined high-throughput TCR immunosequencing, statistical association of individual TCRs with disease status, and machine learning to predict cytomegalovirus infection status. The study aimed to test whether signatures of past pathogen exposure could be identified by cataloging public T cell receptors. In addition to the first cohort of several hundred subjects, a separate validation cohort of 120 different subjects was used. Study-level results and caveats: Cytomegalovirus status was reported to be diagnosed by the classifier with high specificity and sensitivity in both the original and validation cohorts. In vitro tests confirmed that three of the cytomegalovirus-associated TCR beta chains recognize cytomegalovirus antigens. A total of about 180 TCR beta chains were listed by the study as associated with cytomegalovirus. All 120 or so repertoires were used to score co-occurrence in the validation cohort in a later analysis, because that analysis had no HLA typing for the cohort. It was suggested by the authors that the approach could potentially be generalized to other disease states and immunological phenotypes. Of the cluster scores, 85% to 95% were above 0 in a later analysis, which found that TCRs clustered in the first cohort also tended to co-occur in the roughly 130 validation repertoires. While some public TCRs were present in many individuals, most TCR sequences turned up only very rarely across donors.

Comments on this clone: The antigen this receptor binds is unknown. Per-nucleotide qualities are absent, and no much larger clonotype sits a single base away.

The donors belonged to the validation cohort of about 130 subjects, which was separate from the approximately 660-subject first cohort. Libraries were prepared through the immunoSEQ multiplex PCR assay. Regarding the original processing steps: A statistical classification framework was built for diagnosing cytomegalovirus status from the catalog of TCR beta chain sequences. TCRdb holds this immuneACCESS table with in-frame rearrangements only. Some clones are missing; in checked studies, unresolved V genes explain under half, and the rest has no known cause. The V and J calls and clone size are taken from that table; D and trimming were inferred from the DNA. This sample lists about 130,000 clones; 89% were detected once. Of the sample, roughly 9.2% is held by the ten largest clones. Inclusive of the bounding cysteine and phenylalanine, the CDR3 is 12 residues long. Only the CDR3 part of the read is kept: 36 bases, read in frame from the first base. V gives up 7 bases and J gives up 2 bases, and the segment between their germline ends measures 8 bases. The germline V gene (reference sequence) specifies LNHDA as CDR1 and SQIVND as CDR2.

This sequence was found in a woman aged 18 to 35 in good health and CMV-seropositive. Sequenced input: PBMCs. The rearrangement joined TRBV19 to TRBJ1-2; the D gene is perhaps TRBD1, from 6 matching bases. At the DNA level, the sequence is TGTGCCAGTACCACAGGGAACTATGGCTACACCTTC. It translates as CASTTGNYGYTF.